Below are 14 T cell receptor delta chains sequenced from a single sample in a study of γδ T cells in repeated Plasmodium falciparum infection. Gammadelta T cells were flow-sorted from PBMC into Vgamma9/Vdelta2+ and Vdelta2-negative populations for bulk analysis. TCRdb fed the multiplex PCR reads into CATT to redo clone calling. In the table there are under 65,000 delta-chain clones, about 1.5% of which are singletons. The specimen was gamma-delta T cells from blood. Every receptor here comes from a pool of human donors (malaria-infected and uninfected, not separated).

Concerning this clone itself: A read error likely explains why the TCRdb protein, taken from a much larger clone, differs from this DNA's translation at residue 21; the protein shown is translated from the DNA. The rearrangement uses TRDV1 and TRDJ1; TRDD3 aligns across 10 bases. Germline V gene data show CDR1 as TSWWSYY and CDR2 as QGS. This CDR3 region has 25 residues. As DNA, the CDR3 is TGTGCTCTTGGGGAACCCTCTTGGCGAGCCCCTGCGGACAGAGTTTTGGGGGATACATCCAATAAACTCATCTTC. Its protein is CALGEPSWRAPADRVLGDTSNKLIF.

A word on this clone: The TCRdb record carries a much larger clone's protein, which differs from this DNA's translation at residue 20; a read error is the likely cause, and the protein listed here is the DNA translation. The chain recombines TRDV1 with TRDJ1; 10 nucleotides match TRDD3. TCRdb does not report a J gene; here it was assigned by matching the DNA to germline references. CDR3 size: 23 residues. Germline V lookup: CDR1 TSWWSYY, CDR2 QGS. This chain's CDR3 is CALGVLPGPRKPTGGLFTDRLIF. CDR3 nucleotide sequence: TGTGCTCTTGGGGTCCTACCGGGTCCACGTAAACCCACTGGGGGATTATTCACCGATAGACTCATCTTT.

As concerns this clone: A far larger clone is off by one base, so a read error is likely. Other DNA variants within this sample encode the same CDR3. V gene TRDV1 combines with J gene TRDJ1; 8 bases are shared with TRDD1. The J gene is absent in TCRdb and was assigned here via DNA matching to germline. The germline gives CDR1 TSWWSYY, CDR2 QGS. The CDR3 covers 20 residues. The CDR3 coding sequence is TGTGCCCTTGGGTCTCCTACTGAAATAGTAGGGGATCGGTACACCGATAAACTCATCTTT. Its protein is CALGSPTEIVGDRYTDKLIF.

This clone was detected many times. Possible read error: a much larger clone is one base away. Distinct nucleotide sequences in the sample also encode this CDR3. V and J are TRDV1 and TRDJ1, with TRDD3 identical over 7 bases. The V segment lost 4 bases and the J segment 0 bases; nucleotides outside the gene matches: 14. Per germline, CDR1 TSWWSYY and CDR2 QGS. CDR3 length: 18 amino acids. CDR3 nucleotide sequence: TGTGCTCTTGGGGGGCTAATTCTCGGGGGATCGTACACCGATAAACTCATCTTT. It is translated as CALGGLILGGSYTDKLIF.

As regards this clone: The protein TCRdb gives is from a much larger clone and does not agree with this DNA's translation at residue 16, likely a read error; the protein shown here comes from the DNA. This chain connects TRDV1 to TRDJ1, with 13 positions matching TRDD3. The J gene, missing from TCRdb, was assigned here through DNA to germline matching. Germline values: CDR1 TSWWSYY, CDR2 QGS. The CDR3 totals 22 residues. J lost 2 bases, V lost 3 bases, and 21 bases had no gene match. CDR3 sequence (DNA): TGTGCTCTTGGGGATGGCCTTCCCCTACTGGGGGATACGAAAAGGTGGACCGATAAACTCATCTTT. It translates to CALGDGLPLLGDTKRWTDKLIF.

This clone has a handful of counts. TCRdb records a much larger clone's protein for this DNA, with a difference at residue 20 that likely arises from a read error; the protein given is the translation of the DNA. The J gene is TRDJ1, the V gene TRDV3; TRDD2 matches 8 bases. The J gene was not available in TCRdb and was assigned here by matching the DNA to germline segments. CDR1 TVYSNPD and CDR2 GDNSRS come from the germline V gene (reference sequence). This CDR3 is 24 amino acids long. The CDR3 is CAFTALRPSYIRTGIARYTGKLIF. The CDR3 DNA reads TGTGCCTTCACAGCTCTAAGGCCTTCCTATATACGTACCGGCATTGCTCGGTACACCGGTAAACTCATCTTT. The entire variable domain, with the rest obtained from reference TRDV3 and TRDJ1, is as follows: CDKVTQSSPDQTVASGSEVVLLCTYDTVYSNPDLFWYRIRPDYSFQFVFYGDNSRSEGADFTQGRFSVKHILTQKAFHLVISPVRTEDSATYYCAFTALRPSYIRTGIARYTGKLIFGKGTRVTVEP.

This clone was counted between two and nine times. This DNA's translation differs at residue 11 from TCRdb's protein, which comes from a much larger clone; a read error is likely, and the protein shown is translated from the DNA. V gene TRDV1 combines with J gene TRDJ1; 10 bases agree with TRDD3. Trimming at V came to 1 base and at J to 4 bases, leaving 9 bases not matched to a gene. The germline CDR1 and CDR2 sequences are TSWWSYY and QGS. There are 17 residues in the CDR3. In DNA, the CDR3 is TGTGCTCTTGGGGAACGAATACTGGGGGATGCGCGCGATAAACTCATCTTT. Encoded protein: CALGERILGDARDKLIF.

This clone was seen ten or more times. Here the CDR3 DNA reads TGTGCTCTTGGGGAAAGGTTTCCCTACCTTTACTGGGGGATACGAGTTAGCCCCGATAAACTCATCTTT. Translation: CALGERFPYLYWGIRVSPDKLIF. This rearrangement joins TRDV1 to TRDJ1; 13 bases match TRDD3. The CDR3 runs 23 residues. Germline trimming cut 2 bases from V and 3 bases from J; bases unmatched to any gene: 24. The germline gives CDR1 TSWWSYY, CDR2 QGS.

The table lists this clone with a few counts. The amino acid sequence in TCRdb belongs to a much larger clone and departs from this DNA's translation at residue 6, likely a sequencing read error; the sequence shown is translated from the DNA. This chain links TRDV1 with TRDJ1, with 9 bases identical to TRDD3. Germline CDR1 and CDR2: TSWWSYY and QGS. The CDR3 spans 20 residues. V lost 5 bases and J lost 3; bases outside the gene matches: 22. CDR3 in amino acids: CALGTGVPIPLGDPPDKLIF. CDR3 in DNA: TGTGCTCTTGGGACCGGGGTTCCTATTCCTCTGGGGGATCCCCCCGATAAACTCATCTTT.

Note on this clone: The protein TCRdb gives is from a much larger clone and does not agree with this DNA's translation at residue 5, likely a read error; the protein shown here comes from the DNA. The CDR3 DNA reads TGTGCTCTTGGGGGGGCCCTATTCCTACGTTGGGTGCCTGGGGGATCCCGCCTACGGGGCTATAAACTCATCTTT. This translates into CALGGALFLRWVPGGSRLRGYKLIF. The chain combines TRDV1 with TRDJ1, with TRDD3 matching over 9 bases. The CDR3 extends over 25 amino acids. Germline V gives CDR1 TSWWSYY, CDR2 QGS. V trimming: 4 bases; J trimming: 6 bases; junction bases outside the gene matches: 39.

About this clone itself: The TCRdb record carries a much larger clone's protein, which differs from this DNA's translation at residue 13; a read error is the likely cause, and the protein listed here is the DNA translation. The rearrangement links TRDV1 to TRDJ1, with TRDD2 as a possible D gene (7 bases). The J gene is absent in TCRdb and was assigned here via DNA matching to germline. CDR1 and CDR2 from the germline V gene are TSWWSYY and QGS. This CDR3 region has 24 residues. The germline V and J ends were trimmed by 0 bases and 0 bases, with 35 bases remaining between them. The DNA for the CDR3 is TGTGCTCTTGGGGAACTCGGTTTCTTACTTCCTAGACAATTCCTGGGGCGAAACACCGATAAACTCATCTTT. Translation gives CALGELGFLLPRQFLGRNTDKLIF.

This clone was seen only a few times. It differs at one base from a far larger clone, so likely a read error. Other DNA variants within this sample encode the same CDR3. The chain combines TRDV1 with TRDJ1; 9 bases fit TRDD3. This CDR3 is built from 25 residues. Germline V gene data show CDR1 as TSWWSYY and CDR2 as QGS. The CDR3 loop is CALGEAGLHLGDEVRRPLYTDKLIF. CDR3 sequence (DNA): TGTGCTCTTGGGGAAGCGGGCCTACACCTGGGGGATGAAGTGAGGAGGCCATTGTACACCGACAAACTCATCTTT.

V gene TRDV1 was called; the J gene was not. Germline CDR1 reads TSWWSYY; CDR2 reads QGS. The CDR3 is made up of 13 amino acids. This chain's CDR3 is CALGGSGSIAQHF. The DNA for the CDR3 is TGTGCTCTTGGGGGCTCCGGATCGATAGCACAACACTTC.

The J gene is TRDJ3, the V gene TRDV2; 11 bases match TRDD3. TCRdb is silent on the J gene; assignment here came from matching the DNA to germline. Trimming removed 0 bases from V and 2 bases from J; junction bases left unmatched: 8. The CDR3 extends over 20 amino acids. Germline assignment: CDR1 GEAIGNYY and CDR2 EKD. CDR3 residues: CACDTTPVLGDTWDTRQMFF. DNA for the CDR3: TGTGCCTGTGACACCACTCCCGTACTGGGGGATACCTGGGACACCCGACAGATGTTTTTC.